The source of this TCR beta chain is a study of cytomegalovirus exposure and HLA in healthy donors. Germline CDR1 and CDR2: LGHNA and YSLEER. Losses at the gene ends were 1 base for V and 9 bases for J; bases not matched to a gene: 5. The CDR3 is 15 residues long. Researchers ran the PCR with 60 Vbeta and 13 Jbeta primers. Sequencing was performed with immunoSEQ multiplex PCR; in TCRdb, only in-frame clones are kept and a portion is missing. Of fewer than 200,000 clones in the sample, around 80% are singletons; the top ten hold 5.7%. This TCR was recovered from a man between 40 and 49 years old in good health and CMV-seronegative. The gene calls are TRBV4-3 and TRBJ2-1; TRBD2 agrees at 11 bases. The sample comprised PBMCs. CDR3 bases: TGCGCCAGCAGCCAAGTGGCTAGCGGGAGGTTTGAGCAGTTCTTC. Residues: CASSQVASGRFEQFF.